This T cell receptor (beta chain) is from a study of blood T cell repertoires in COVID-19. Here immunoSEQ multiplex PCR was the method, and the copy in TCRdb shows in-frame clones only, minus some. Of over 85,000 clones in the sample, approximately 86% were seen once. There are 11 residues in the CDR3. In germline, CDR1 is DFQATT, CDR2 SNEGSKA (reference sequence). Trimming took off 7 bases at V and 3 bases at J, with 10 bases between the two ends. V is TRBV20-1 and J is TRBJ2-7, with a tentative D call TRBD2 (5 bases). The receptor comes from a man aged 55 to 69 with acute or convalescent COVID-19. Sequencing was performed on peripheral blood. The DNA of the CDR3 is TGCAGTGGGCTAGCTGGCTACGAGCAGTACTTC. Protein product: CSGLAGYEQYF.